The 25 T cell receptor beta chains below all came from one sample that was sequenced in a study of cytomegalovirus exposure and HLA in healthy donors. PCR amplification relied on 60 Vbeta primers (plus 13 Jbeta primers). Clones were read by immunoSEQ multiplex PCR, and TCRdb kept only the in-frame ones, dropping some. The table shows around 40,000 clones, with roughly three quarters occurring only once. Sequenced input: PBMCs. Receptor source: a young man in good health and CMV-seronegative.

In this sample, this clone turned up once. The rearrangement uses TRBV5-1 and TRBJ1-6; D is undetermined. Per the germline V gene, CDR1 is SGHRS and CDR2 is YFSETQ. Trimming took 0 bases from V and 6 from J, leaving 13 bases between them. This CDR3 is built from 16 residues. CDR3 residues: CASSLARSQINSPLHF. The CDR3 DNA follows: TGCGCCAGCAGCTTGGCTAGGAGCCAGATTAATTCACCCCTCCACTTT.

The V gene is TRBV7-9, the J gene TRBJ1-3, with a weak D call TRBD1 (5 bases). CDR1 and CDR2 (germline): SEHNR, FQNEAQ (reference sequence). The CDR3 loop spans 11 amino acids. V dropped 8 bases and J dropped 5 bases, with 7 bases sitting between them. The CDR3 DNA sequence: TGTGCCAGCGACAGCCGAAACACCATATATTTT. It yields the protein CASDSRNTIYF.

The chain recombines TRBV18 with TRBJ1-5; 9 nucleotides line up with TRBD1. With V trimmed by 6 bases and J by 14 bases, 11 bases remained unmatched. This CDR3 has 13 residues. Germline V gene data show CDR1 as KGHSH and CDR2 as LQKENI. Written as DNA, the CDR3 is TGTGCCAGCTCTTTTGACAGGGGGATGTTGGAGCATTTT. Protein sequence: CASSFDRGMLEHF.

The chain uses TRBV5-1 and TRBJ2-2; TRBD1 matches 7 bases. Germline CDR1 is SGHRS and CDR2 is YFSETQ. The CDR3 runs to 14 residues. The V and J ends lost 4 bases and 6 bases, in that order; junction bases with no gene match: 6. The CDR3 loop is CASSRDRAAGELFF. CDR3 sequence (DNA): TGCGCCAGCAGCAGAGACAGGGCGGCCGGGGAGCTGTTTTTT.

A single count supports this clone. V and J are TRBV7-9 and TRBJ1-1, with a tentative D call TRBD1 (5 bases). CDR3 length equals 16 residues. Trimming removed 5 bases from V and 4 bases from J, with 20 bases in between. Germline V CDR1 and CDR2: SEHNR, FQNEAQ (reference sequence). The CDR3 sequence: CASSTWVGDWGTEAFF. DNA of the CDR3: TGTGCCAGCAGCACCTGGGTTGGGGACTGGGGCACTGAAGCTTTCTTT. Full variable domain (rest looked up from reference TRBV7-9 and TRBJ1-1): DTGVSQNPRHKITKRGQNVTFRCDPISEHNRLYWYRQTLGQGPEFLTYFQNEAQLEKSRLLSDRFSAERPKGSFSTLEIQRTEQGDSAMYLCASSTWVGDWGTEAFFGQGTRLTVV.

The CDR3 DNA is TGTGCCAGCAAGAAAGATTTCGGTCAAGCTCAGCCCCAGCATTTT. It specifies CASKKDFGQAQPQHF. The chain carries TRBV6-5 and TRBJ1-5; D remains unclear. This CDR3 is built from 15 residues. Germline CDR1 and CDR2: MNHEY and SVGAGI. The germline V and J ends were trimmed by 7 bases and 6 bases, with 19 bases remaining between them.

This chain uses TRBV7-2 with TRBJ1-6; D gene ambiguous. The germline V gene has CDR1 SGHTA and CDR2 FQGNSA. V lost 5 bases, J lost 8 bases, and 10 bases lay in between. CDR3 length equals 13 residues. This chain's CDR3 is CASSPDLDSPLHF. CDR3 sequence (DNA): TGTGCCAGCAGCCCCGACTTAGATTCACCCCTCCACTTT. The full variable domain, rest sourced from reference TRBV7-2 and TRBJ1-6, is GAGVSQSPSNKVTEKGKDVELRCDPISGHTALYWYRQSLGQGLEFLIYFQGNSAPDKSGLPSDRFSAERTGGSVSTLTIQRTQQEDSAVYLCASSPDLDSPLHFGNGTRLTVT.

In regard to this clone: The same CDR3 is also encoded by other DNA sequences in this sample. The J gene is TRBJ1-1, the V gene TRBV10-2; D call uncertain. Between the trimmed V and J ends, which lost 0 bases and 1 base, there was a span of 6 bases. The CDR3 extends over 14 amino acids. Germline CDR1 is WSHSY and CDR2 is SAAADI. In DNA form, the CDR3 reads TGCGCCAGCAGTGAGTCGTCAGGGAACACTGAAGCTTTCTTT. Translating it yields CASSESSGNTEAFF.

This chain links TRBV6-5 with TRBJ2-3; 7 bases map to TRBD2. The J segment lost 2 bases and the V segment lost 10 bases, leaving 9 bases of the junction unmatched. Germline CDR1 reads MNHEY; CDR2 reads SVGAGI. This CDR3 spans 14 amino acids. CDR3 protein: CATGASGHTDTQYF. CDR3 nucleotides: TGTGCCACCGGGGCTAGCGGCCACACAGATACGCAGTATTTT.

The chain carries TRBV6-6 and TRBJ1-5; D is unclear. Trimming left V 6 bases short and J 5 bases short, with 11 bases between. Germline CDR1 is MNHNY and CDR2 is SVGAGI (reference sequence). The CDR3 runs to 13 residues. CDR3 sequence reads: CASSLALDQPQHF. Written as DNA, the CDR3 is TGTGCCAGCAGCCTAGCATTGGATCAGCCCCAGCATTTT.

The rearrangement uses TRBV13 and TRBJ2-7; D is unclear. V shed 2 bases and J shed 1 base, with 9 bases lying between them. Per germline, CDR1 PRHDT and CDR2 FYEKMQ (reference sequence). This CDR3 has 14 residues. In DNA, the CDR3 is TGTGCCAGCAGCTTAATAGCACGTTCCTACGAGCAGTACTTC. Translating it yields CASSLIARSYEQYF.

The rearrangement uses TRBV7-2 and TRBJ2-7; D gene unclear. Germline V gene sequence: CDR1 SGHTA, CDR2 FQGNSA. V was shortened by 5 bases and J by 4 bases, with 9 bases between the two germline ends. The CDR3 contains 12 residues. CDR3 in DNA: TGTGCCAGCAGCCTTTACAGATACGAGCAGTACTTC. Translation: CASSLYRYEQYF.

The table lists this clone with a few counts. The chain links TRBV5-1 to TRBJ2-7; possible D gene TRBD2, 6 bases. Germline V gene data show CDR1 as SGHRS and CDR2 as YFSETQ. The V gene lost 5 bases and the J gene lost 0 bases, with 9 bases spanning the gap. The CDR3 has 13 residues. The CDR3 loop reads CASRLAASYEQYF. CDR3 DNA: TGCGCCAGCAGATTAGCGGCCTCCTACGAGCAGTACTTC.

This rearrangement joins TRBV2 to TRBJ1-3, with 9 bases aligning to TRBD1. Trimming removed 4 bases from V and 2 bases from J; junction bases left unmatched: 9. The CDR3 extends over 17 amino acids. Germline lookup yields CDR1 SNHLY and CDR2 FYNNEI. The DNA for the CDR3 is TGTGCCAGCAGTGGATTAGGGACAGGGAGCACTGGAAACACCATATATTTT. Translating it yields CASSGLGTGSTGNTIYF.

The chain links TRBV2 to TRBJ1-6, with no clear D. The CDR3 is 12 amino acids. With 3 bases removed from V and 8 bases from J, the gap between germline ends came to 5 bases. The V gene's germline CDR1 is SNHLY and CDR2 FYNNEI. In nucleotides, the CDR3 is TGTGCCAGCAGTGAGAGATATTCACCCCTCCACTTT. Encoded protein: CASSERYSPLHF.

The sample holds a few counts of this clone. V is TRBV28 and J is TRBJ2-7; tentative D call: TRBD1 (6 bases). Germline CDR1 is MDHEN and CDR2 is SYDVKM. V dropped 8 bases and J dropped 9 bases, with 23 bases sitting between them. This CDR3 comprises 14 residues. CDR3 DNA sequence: TGTGCCAGCGTCCCTAGGGCAGGGGCCAGGGGGCAGTACTTC. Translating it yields CASVPRAGARGQYF.

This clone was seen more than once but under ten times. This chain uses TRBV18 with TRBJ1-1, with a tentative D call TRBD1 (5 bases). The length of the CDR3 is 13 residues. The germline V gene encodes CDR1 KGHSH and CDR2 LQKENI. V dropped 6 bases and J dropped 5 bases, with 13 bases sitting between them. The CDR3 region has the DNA TGTGCCAGCTCTCCGGACAAATATACTGAAGCTTTCTTT. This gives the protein CASSPDKYTEAFF.

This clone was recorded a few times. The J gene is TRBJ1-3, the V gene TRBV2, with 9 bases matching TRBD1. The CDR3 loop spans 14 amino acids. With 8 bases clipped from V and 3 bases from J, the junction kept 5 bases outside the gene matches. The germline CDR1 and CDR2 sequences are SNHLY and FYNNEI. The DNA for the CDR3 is TGTGCCAGCCAGGGACAGGGAGGTGGAAACACCATATATTTT. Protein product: CASQGQGGGNTIYF.

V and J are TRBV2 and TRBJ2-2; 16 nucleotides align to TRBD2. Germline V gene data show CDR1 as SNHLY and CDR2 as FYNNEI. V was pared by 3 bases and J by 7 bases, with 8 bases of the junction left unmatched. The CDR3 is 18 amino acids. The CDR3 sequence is CASSETGLAGGSDGELFF. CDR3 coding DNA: TGTGCCAGCAGTGAGACGGGACTAGCGGGGGGGTCGGACGGGGAGCTGTTTTTT.

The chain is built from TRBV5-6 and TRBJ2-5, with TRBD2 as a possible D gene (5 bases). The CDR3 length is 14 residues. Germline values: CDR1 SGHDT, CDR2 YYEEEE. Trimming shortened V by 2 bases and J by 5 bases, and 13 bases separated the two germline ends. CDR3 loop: CASSFRESGETQYF. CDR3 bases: TGTGCCAGCAGCTTTAGGGAATCGGGGGAGACCCAGTACTTC. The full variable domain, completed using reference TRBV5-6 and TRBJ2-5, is DAGVTQSPTHLIKTRGQQVTLRCSPKSGHDTVSWYQQALGQGPQFIFQYYEEEERQRGNFPDRFSGHQFPNYSSELNVNALLLGDSALYLCASSFRESGETQYFGPGTRLLVL.

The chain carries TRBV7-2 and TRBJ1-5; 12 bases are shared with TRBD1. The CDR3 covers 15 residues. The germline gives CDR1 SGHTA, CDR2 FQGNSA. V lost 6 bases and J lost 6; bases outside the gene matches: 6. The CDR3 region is CASSSGTGGVQPQHF. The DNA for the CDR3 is TGTGCCAGCAGTTCCGGGACAGGGGGCGTTCAGCCCCAGCATTTT.

This chain's CDR3 is CASSRGDRDSYNEQFF. Here the CDR3 DNA reads TGTGCCAGCAGCCGCGGCGACAGAGATTCCTACAATGAGCAGTTCTTC. The chain combines TRBV4-2 with TRBJ2-1; D may be TRBD1 (5 bases). This CDR3 has 16 residues. Germline-derived CDR1 and CDR2 are LGHNA and YNFKEQ. Trimming cost V 4 bases and J 1 base, with 14 bases left between them.

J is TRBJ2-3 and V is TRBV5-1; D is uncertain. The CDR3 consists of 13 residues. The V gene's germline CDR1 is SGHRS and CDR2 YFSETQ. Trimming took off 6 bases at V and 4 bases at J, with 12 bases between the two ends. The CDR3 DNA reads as TGCGCCAGCAAAGAGGAGATCCCAGATACGCAGTATTTT. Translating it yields CASKEEIPDTQYF. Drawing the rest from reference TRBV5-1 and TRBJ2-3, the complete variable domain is KAGVTQTPRYLIKTRGQQVTLSCSPISGHRSVSWYQQTPGQGLQFLFEYFSETQRNKGNFPGRFSGRQFSNSRSEMNVSTLELGDSALYLCASKEEIPDTQYFGPGTRLTVL.

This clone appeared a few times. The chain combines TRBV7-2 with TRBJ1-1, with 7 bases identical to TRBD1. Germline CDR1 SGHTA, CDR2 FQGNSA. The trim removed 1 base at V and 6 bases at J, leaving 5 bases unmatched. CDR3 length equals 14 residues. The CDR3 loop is CASSLVGGTAEAFF. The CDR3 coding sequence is TGTGCCAGCAGCTTAGTAGGAGGGACAGCTGAAGCTTTCTTT.

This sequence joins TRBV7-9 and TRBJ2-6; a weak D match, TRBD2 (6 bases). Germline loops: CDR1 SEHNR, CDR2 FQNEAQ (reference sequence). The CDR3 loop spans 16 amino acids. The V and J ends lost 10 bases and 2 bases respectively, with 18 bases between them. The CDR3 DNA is TGTGCCATCTCGCGACTAGAAAGTCCTGGGGCCAACGTCCTGACTTTC. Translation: CAISRLESPGANVLTF.